This T cell receptor beta chain emerged from a study of cytomegalovirus exposure and HLA in healthy donors. About the research overall: Earlier results showed roughly 110 million unique TCR beta sequences derived from roughly 180 million T cells. Overall study results and limits: In vitro checks showed that a few CMV-associated chains really do target CMV antigens.

The junction had 10 bases not matched to a gene; V was cut back by 1 base and J by 6 bases. The CDR3 runs to 17 residues. Germline V gives CDR1 LNHNV, CDR2 YYDKDF (reference sequence). The primer mix had 60 Vbeta and 13 Jbeta primers. The assay was immunoSEQ multiplex PCR, and TCRdb's table has in-frame clones only and misses some. Among 150,000 to 200,000 clones, around 84% were seen once, and the ten largest hold approximately 1.2%. This clone was observed a single time. Its antigen is not known. The chain couples TRBV15 to TRBJ2-7, with 12 nucleotides matching TRBD2. The sequencing input was PBMCs. The TCR was taken from a girl aged 2 to 10 in good health and CMV-seropositive. CDR3 region: CATSRGLAGVLGFEQYF. The DNA for the CDR3 is TGTGCCACCAGCAGAGGACTAGCGGGAGTATTGGGGTTCGAGCAGTACTTC.